This T cell receptor beta chain derives from a study of blood T cell repertoires in COVID-19. Generated by immunoSEQ multiplex PCR, the TCRdb table keeps only in-frame clones and is missing some. The sample contains 110,000 to 150,000 clones, approximately 88% of which appear only once. Trimming left V 0 bases short and J 2 bases short, with 10 bases between. There are 15 residues in the CDR3. Germline V lookup: CDR1 WNHNN, CDR2 SYGVQD (reference sequence). The V and J genes are TRBV10-1 and TRBJ2-5; D possibly corresponds to TRBD1 (6 bases). Sequenced: peripheral blood. This TCR was sampled from a man between 65 and 85 years old with acute or convalescent COVID-19. CDR3 residues: CASSESKTGQETQYF. CDR3 sequence (DNA): TGCGCCAGCAGTGAGTCCAAGACAGGTCAAGAGACCCAGTACTTC.